The T cell receptor beta chain under discussion was sequenced for a study of pediatric ulcerative colitis (dated by TCRdb to the late 2010s). As for the study more broadly: Of the ulcerative colitis patients, about 7 had pancolitis and two had left-sided colitis, and histology in every patient was consistent with ulcerative colitis. Fewer than 10 newly diagnosed, treatment-naive pediatric ulcerative colitis patients and a few non-IBD control children each provided paired blood and rectal samples. Using the Pediatric Ulcerative Colitis Activity Index, a couple of patients were classed as having mild disease, four as having moderate disease and three as having acute severe colitis.

Points the paper makes about the study in general: For technical reasons, the blood samples of a couple of patients yielded substantially fewer templates, so those samples were excluded from the blood-rectal overlap analysis. The healthy control group was small, consisting of only four individuals. Clonal overlap between a subject's own blood and rectum was significantly greater in ulcerative colitis patients than in controls, which suggests more T cell trafficking to inflamed tissue. Two rectal CDR3 clonotypes turned up in every ulcerative colitis patient but in none of the controls. Repertoires were derived from total lymphocyte DNA, so rare subsets such as regulatory T cells may have patterns not reflected. Features of the rectal repertoire distinguished controls, mild-moderate colitis patients and acute severe colitis patients, and in acute severe colitis rectal diversity was lower because of clonal expansions. T cells from blood may have been included in the rectal pinch biopsies, particularly in patients with overt colitis.

During colonoscopy, one to two pinch biopsies were obtained from the rectum for research. No immunosuppressive medication had been given to the ulcerative colitis patients before the diagnostic colonoscopy. Rectal biopsies were digested with proteinase K before DNA isolation. The Wizard kit (Promega) was used to extract genomic DNA from the blood and intestinal samples. For this clone: The target of this receptor is not known. The sample holds no much larger clone one base away, and base qualities are not on file.

Rearranged CDR3 beta regions were amplified from genomic DNA with multiplex V and J primers using the immunoSEQ TRB Survey service. To keep sequencing depth equal across samples, survey-level depth of up to 500,000 reads per sample was applied. The libraries were purified and pooled, then sequenced using Illumina technology. From the authors' description of their analysis: immunoSEQ online tools were used for productive clonality, sample overlap, pairwise scatters, CDR3 beta length, V/D/J gene usage and productiveness. Calculated diversity was defined as the number of unique rearrangements divided by total templates times 100, and Shannon and Simpson indices were additionally computed. Principal component analysis used the R prcomp function and ggbiplot package on Z-score normalized data. Morisita's index was used to quantify the clonal overlap between blood and rectum within each subject. Entries here come from immuneACCESS through TCRdb and include only in-frame sequences with V and J called. Some clones fail to appear in such tables; in the studies checked, an unresolved V gene covers under half of the shortfall, and the cause of the remainder is unknown. V, J and clone size are taken as reported in that table, and D and trimming were inferred from the DNA itself. The sample includes some 25,000 clones, with 65% to 80% observed a single time. Roughly 7.8% of the sample is taken by the ten largest.

This TCR was recovered from a boy between 10 and 17 years old with severe ulcerative colitis. The sample consisted of gut tissue.

The CDR3 corresponds to CASSPSRDRVELFF. The sequence in DNA is TGCGCCAGCAGCCCGTCCCGGGACAGGGTGGAACTGTTTTTT. In this chain, TRBV5-1 is recombined with TRBJ1-4; 9 of the junction bases match TRBD1. Reading the germline V gene gives CDR1 SGHRS and CDR2 YFSETQ. The CDR3 covers 14 residues, taking in both the cysteine and the phenylalanine. This entry keeps only the CDR3 DNA: 42 bases, framed from base 1. At the junction V is shortened by 4 bases and J by 12 bases; bases outside the gene matches: 10.